This T cell receptor beta chain was obtained from a study of T cell responses to AZD1222 COVID-19 vaccine. General study findings and limits: Along spike, vaccine-associated CD4 TCRs were found throughout, with dominance at 160-218 and 743-854. Of spike-specific TCRs, nearly half reportedly target regions left unmutated in variants. Clonal diversity was possibly underestimated; the donors were predominantly white British and more often female. Repertoires were sampled only after the peak T cell response.

Worth noting for this clone: Its antigen is still unknown.

The CDR3 is 15 amino acids. V lost 2 bases and J 5 bases, leaving 15 bases between the germline ends. Germline V gives CDR1 MDHEN, CDR2 SYDVKM. Produced via immunoSEQ multiplex PCR; TCRdb's table is partial and in-frame only. The table lists nearly 110,000 clones, around 87% of them singletons. Sample: peripheral blood, taken on day 0 of AZD1222 vaccination. The receptor was derived from an adult in good health. This chain joins TRBV28 and TRBJ1-2, with D possibly matching TRBD1 (6 bases). Written as DNA, the CDR3 is TGTGCCAGCAGTTTAAGTCAAGGGAGGGGGTATGGCTACACCTTC. Translation gives CASSLSQGRGYGYTF.